The clone carrying this T cell receptor (beta chain) occurred a few times. What it recognizes is unknown. Germline V CDR1 and CDR2: GTSNPN, SVGIG (reference sequence). The CDR3 runs to 14 residues. V lost 4 bases and J 4 bases, leaving 13 bases between the germline ends. The sample is drawn from a study of shared clonotypes between healthy human individuals. General study results and limits: The expectation was that sequencing depth would affect clonotype sharing among donors.

The data were produced by immunoSEQ multiplex PCR, yet TCRdb's version contains in-frame clones alone and is incomplete. Here the sample spans roughly 95,000 clones, less than 50% being singletons. The sequenced material came from PBMCs. The chain employs TRBV30 and TRBJ2-2; the D gene is possibly TRBD2 (6 bases). The receptor was derived from a woman in her thirties or forties in good health. Some clones in this sample may be carry-over from other donors' samples. The CDR3 region has the DNA TGTGCCTGGAATCCGGGGGTCGGCACCGGGGAGCTGTTTTTT. Encoded protein: CAWNPGVGTGELFF.